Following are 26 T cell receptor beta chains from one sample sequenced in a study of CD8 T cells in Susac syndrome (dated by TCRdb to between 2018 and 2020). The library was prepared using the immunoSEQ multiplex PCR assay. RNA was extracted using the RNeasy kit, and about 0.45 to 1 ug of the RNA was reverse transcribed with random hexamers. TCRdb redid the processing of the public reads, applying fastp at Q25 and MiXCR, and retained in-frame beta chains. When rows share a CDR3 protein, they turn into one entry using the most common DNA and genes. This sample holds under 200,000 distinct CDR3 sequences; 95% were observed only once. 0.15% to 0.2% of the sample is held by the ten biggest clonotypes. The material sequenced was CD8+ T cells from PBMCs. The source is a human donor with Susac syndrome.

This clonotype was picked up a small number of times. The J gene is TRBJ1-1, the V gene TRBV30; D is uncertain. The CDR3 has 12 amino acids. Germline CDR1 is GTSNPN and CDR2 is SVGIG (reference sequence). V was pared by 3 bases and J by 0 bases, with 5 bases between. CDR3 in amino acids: CAWRDLNTEAFF. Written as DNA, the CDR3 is TGTGCCTGGAGGGATTTGAACACTGAAGCTTTCTTT.

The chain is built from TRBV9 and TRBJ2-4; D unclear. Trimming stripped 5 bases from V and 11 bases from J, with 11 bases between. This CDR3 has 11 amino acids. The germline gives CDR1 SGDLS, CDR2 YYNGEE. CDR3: CASSSGLFQYF. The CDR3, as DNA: TGTGCCAGCAGTTCGGGTCTTTTTCAGTACTTC.

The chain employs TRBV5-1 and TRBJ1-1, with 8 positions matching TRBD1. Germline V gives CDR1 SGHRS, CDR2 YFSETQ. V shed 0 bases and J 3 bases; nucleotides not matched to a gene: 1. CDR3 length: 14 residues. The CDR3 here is CASSLGQGHTEAFF. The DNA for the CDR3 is TGCGCCAGCAGCTTGGGACAGGGGCACACTGAAGCTTTCTTT. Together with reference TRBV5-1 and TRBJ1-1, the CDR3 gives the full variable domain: KAGVTQTPRYLIKTRGQQVTLSCSPISGHRSVSWYQQTPGQGLQFLFEYFSETQRNKGNFPGRFSGRQFSNSRSEMNVSTLELGDSALYLCASSLGQGHTEAFFGQGTRLTVV.

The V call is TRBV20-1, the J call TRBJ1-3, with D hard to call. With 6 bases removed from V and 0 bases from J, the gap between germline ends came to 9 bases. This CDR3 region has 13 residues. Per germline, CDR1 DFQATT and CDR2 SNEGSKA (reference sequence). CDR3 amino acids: CSAPSNSGNTIYF. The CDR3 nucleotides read TGCAGTGCCCCCAGTAACTCTGGAAACACCATATATTTT.

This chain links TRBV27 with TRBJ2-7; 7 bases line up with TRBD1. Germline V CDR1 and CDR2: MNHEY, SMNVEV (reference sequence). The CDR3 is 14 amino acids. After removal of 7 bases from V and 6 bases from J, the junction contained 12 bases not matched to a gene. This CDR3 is CASTPQMGTVEQYF. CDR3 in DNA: TGTGCCAGCACACCGCAGATGGGGACAGTCGAGCAGTACTTC.

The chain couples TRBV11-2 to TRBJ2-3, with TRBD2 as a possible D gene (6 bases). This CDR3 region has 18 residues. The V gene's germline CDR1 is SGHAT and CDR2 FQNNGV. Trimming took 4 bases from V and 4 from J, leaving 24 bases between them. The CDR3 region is CASSYGAQRVDGPDTQYF. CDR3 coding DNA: TGTGCCAGCAGCTACGGCGCACAGCGGGTCGATGGCCCAGATACGCAGTATTTT.

The CDR3 bases are TGTGCCAGCAGTTACGCGTACGCCAGGGAGATCAATCAGCCCCAGCATTTT. This gives the protein CASSYAYAREINQPQHF. V and J are TRBV6-5 and TRBJ1-5, with D perhaps TRBD1 (5 bases). The germline V gene has CDR1 MNHEY and CDR2 SVGAGI. Trimming removed 2 bases at V and 3 bases at J, with 17 bases between. This CDR3 has 17 amino acids.

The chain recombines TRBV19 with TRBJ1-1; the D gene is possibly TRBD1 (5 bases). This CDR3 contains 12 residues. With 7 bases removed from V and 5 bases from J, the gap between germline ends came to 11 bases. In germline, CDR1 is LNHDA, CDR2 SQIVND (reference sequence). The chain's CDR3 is CASTGRPTEAFF. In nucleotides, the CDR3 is TGTGCCAGTACGGGACGGCCGACTGAAGCTTTCTTT. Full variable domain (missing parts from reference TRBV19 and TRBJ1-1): DGGITQSPKYLFRKEGQNVTLSCEQNLNHDAMYWYRQDPGQGLRLIYYSQIVNDFQKGDIAEGYSVSREKKESFPLTVTSAQKNPTAFYLCASTGRPTEAFFGQGTRLTVV.

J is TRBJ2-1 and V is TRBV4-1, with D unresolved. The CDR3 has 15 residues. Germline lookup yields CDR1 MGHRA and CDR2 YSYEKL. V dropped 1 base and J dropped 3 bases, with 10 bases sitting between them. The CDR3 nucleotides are TGCGCCAGCAGCCAAGTTTCGGAGAGCTACAATGAGCAGTTCTTC. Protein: CASSQVSESYNEQFF.

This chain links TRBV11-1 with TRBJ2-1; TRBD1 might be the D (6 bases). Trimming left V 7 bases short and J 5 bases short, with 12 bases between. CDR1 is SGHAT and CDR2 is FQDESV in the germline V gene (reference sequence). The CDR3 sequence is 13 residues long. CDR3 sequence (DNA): TGTGCCAGCACCCCGGACAGCCACAATGAGCAGTTCTTC. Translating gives CASTPDSHNEQFF.

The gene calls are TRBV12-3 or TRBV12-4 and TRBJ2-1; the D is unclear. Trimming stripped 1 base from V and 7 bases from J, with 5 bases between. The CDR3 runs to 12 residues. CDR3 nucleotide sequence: TGTGCCAGCAGTTTAGATGCAAATGAGCAGTTCTTC. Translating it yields CASSLDANEQFF.

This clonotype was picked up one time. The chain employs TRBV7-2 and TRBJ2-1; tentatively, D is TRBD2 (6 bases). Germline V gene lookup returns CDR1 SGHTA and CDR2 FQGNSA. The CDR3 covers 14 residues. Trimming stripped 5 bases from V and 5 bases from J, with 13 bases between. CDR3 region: CASSPGLYNNEQFF. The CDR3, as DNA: TGTGCCAGCAGCCCGGGACTCTATAACAATGAGCAGTTCTTC.

CDR3 DNA sequence: TGTGCCAGCAGCCAAGATGAGGAAAGCAGGTTGAACACTGAAGCTTTCTTT. This codes for CASSQDEESRLNTEAFF. The chain has TRBV3-1 and TRBJ1-1; D remains unclear. Trimming pared 0 bases from V and 0 bases from J, leaving 14 bases between. The CDR3 loop spans 17 amino acids. Germline V CDR1 and CDR2: LGHDT, YNNKEL (reference sequence).

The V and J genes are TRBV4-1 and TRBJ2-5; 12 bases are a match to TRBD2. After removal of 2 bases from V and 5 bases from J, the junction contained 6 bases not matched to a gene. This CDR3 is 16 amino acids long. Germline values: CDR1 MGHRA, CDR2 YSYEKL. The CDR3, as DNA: TGCGCCAGCAGCCAAAGCCTAGCGGGGGGGCGTGAGACCCAGTACTTC. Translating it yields CASSQSLAGGRETQYF.

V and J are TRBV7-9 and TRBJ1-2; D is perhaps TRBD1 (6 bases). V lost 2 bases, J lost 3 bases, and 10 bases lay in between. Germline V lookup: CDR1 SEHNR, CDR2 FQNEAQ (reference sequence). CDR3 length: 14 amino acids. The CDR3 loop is CASSLSPGDYGYTF. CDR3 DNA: TGTGCCAGCAGCTTATCCCCAGGGGACTATGGCTACACCTTC.

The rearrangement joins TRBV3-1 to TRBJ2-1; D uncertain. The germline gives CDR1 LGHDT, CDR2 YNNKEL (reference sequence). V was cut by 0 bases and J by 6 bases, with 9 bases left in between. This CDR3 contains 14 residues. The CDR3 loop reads CASSQDLVPNEQFF. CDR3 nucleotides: TGTGCCAGCAGCCAAGATCTCGTCCCCAATGAGCAGTTCTTC.

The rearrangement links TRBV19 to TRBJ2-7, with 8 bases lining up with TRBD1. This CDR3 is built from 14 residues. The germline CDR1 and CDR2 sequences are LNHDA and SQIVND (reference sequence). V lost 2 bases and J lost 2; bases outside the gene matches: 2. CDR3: CASSITTGAYEQYF. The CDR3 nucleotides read TGTGCCAGTAGTATAACGACAGGGGCCTACGAGCAGTACTTC.

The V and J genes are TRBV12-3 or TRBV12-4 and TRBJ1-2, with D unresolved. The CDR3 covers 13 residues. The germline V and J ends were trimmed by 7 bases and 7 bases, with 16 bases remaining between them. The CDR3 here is CASTLMAGSGYTF. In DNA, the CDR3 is TGTGCCAGCACCTTAATGGCAGGAAGTGGCTACACCTTC.

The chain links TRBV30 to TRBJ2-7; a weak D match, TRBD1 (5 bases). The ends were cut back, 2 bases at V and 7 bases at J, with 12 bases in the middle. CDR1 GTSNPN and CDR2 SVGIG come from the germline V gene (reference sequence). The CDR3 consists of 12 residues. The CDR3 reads CAWSPDSVEQYF. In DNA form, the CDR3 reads TGTGCCTGGAGTCCTGACAGTGTGGAGCAGTACTTC.

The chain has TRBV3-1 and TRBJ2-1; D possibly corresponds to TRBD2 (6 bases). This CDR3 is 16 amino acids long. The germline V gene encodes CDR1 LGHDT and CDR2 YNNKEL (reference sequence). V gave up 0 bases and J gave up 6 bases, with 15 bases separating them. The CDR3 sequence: CASSQDVGVSGNEQFF. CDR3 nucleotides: TGTGCCAGCAGCCAAGATGTTGGGGTTAGCGGCAATGAGCAGTTCTTC.

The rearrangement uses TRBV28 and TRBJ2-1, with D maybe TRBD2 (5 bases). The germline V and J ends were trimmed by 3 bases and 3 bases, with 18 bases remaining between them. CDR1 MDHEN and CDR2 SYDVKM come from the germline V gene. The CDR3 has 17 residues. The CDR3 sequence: CASSFGASQHFYNEQFF. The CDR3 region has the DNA TGTGCCAGCAGTTTCGGTGCTAGCCAACATTTCTACAATGAGCAGTTCTTC. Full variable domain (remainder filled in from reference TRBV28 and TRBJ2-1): DVKVTQSSRYLVKRTGEKVFLECVQDMDHENMFWYRQDPGLGLRLIYFSYDVKMKEKGDIPEGYSVSREKKERFSLILESASTNQTSMYLCASSFGASQHFYNEQFFGPGTRLTVL.

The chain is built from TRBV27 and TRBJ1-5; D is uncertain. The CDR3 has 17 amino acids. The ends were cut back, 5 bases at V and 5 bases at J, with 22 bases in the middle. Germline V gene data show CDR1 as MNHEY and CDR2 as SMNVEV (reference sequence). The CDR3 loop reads CASSRRTASVVDQPQHF. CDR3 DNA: TGTGCCAGCAGTAGGAGGACTGCGTCGGTAGTGGATCAGCCCCAGCATTTT.

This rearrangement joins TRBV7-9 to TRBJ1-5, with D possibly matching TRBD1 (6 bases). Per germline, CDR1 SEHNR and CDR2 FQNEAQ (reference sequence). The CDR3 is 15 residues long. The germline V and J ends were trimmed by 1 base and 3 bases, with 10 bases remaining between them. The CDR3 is CASSLGYRDNQPQHF. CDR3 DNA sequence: TGTGCCAGCAGCTTAGGGTACAGGGACAATCAGCCCCAGCATTTT.

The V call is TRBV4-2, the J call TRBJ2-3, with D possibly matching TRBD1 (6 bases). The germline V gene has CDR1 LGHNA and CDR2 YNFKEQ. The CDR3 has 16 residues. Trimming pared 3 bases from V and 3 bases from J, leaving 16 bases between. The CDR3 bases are TGTGCCAGCAGCCACGAACTATCAGGGGAAACAGATACGCAGTATTTT. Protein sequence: CASSHELSGETDTQYF.

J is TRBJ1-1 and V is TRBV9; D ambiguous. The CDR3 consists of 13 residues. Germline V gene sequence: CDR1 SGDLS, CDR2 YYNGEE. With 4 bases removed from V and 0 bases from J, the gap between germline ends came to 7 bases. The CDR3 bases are TGTGCCAGCAGCCCCTACATGAACACTGAAGCTTTCTTT. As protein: CASSPYMNTEAFF. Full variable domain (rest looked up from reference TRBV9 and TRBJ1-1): DSGVTQTPKHLITATGQRVTLRCSPRSGDLSVYWYQQSLDQGLQFLIQYYNGEERAKGNILERFSAQQFPDLHSELNLSSLELGDSALYFCASSPYMNTEAFFGQGTRLTVV.

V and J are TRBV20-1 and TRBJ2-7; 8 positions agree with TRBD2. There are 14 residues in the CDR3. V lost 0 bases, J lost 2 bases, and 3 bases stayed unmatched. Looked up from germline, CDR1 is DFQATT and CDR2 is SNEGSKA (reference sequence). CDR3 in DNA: TGCAGTGCTAGAGAGTGGACTAGCCCCTACGAGCAGTACTTC. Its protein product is CSAREWTSPYEQYF.